These 32 T cell receptor beta chains originate from one sample sequenced in a study of identical twins listed by TCRdb under 2016. Library preparation employed 5' RACE. The instrument given in TCRdb is Illumina HiSeq 2000. The public sequencing data were trimmed at Q25 with fastp and processed into clonotypes with MiXCR by TCRdb, which kept only in-frame beta chains. CDR3 protein sequences are deduplicated, and each keeps its most common genes and DNA. The sample table contains a few hundred thousand distinct CDR3 sequences; only one count was recorded for approximately 17% of them. The ten top clones hold around 10% of the sample. The sequenced material came from naive T cells sorted from blood. The cell subset or site tag for this specimen amounts to: cells isolated with a human naive T-cell isolation kit. These receptors originate from a middle-aged man in good health.

There are many counts of this clonotype. This chain joins TRBV12-3 or TRBV12-4 and TRBJ2-7; weak D call: TRBD1 (6 bases). CDR3 size: 16 residues. The germline V and J ends were trimmed by 0 bases and 5 bases, with 17 bases remaining between them. This chain's CDR3 is CASSLALRVRGNEQYF. The CDR3 DNA is TGTGCCAGCAGTTTAGCTCTCCGAGTCAGGGGTAACGAGCAGTACTTC.

In this sample, this clonotype turned up many times. The CDR3 loop is CSARDRGRATDNSPLHF. The CDR3 nucleotides are TGCAGTGCTAGAGATAGGGGTCGGGCCACGGATAATTCACCCCTCCACTTT. The chain combines TRBV20-1 with TRBJ1-6, with a tentative D call TRBD1 (5 bases). The germline V gene has CDR1 DFQATT and CDR2 SNEGSKA (reference sequence). This CDR3 is 17 amino acids long. V was shortened by 0 bases and J by 5 bases, with 17 bases between the two germline ends.

This clonotype was counted between two and nine times. The chain uses TRBV20-1 and TRBJ2-3; D unclear. Germline CDR1 reads DFQATT; CDR2 reads SNEGSKA (reference sequence). The CDR3 is made up of 11 amino acids. V lost 1 base, J lost 5 bases, and 4 bases lay in between. The CDR3 protein is CSARVRDTQYF. The CDR3, as DNA: TGCAGTGCTAGAGTGAGAGATACGCAGTATTTT.

This clonotype was observed a few times. V gene TRBV7-2 combines with J gene TRBJ2-1; 9 bases line up with TRBD1. The germline gives CDR1 SGHTA, CDR2 FQGNSA. With 4 bases clipped from V and 9 bases from J, the junction kept 10 bases outside the gene matches. This CDR3 comprises 15 residues. CDR3 bases: TGTGCCAGCAGCTCCCTATGGACAGGGGTCGGTGAGCAGTTCTTC. This translates into CASSSLWTGVGEQFF.

This clonotype was detected only a few times. This rearrangement joins TRBV20-1 to TRBJ1-5; a possible D gene is TRBD1 (5 bases). CDR3 size: 12 residues. Germline CDR1 DFQATT, CDR2 SNEGSKA (reference sequence). Trimming removed 5 bases from V and 4 bases from J, with 9 bases in between. The CDR3 region has the DNA TGCAGTGCTTTGGGGACGAATCAGCCCCAGCATTTT. Translation: CSALGTNQPQHF.

The chain carries TRBV12-3 or TRBV12-4 and TRBJ2-2; D is unclear. V lost 7 bases, J lost 8 bases, and 20 bases lay in between. The CDR3 has 15 amino acids. The CDR3 spells CASNPMRPPAGELFF. The DNA of the CDR3 is TGTGCCAGCAACCCGATGCGGCCTCCTGCGGGGGAGCTGTTTTTT.

This clonotype has more than one count but fewer than ten. In DNA form, the CDR3 reads TGTGCCAGCAGGATAGGCGGGGGGACCCAGTACTTC. It yields the protein CASRIGGGTQYF. This chain joins TRBV6-2 or TRBV6-3 and TRBJ2-5; TRBD2 matches 7 bases. This CDR3 is built from 12 residues. Germline V CDR1 and CDR2: MNHEY, SVGEGT. Trimming took 6 bases from V and 7 from J; bases not matched to a gene: 5.

V is TRBV10-3 and J is TRBJ2-3; TRBD2 aligns across 7 bases. The ends lost 2 bases at V and 1 base at J; junction bases unmatched: 6. Germline V gene lookup returns CDR1 ENHRY and CDR2 SYGVKD. The CDR3 covers 16 residues. The CDR3 DNA reads TGTGCCATCAGTGAGCAACTAGCGCTAGGCACAGATACGCAGTATTTT. Protein: CAISEQLALGTDTQYF.

In DNA, the CDR3 is TGTGCCAGTAGTAAGGGCGGGGCCGCAACCTACGAGCAGTACTTC. It codes for CASSKGGAATYEQYF. V usage is TRBV19 and J usage is TRBJ2-7, with D perhaps matching TRBD2 (6 bases). The germline V gene encodes CDR1 LNHDA and CDR2 SQIVND (reference sequence). The CDR3 has 15 amino acids. Trimming removed 4 bases at V and 2 bases at J, with 15 bases between.

This clonotype was counted many times. The V and J genes are TRBV6-2 or TRBV6-3 and TRBJ2-2; D might be TRBD2 (6 bases). V was trimmed by 0 bases and J by 3 bases, leaving 14 bases between them. The CDR3 extends over 17 amino acids. CDR1 is MNHEY, CDR2 SVGEGT, per germline. The CDR3 sequence: CASSYSLGGSDTGELFF. As DNA, the CDR3 is TGTGCCAGCAGTTACTCCCTTGGGGGGTCCGACACCGGGGAGCTGTTTTTT.

V and J are TRBV25-1 and TRBJ2-1; 10 nucleotides match TRBD2. With 4 bases clipped from V and 13 bases from J, the junction kept 1 base outside the gene matches. Germline values: CDR1 MGHDK, CDR2 SYGVNS. The CDR3 runs 11 residues. CDR3 amino acids: CASSVAGGQFF. The CDR3 region has the DNA TGTGCCAGCAGTGTAGCGGGAGGACAGTTCTTC.

The chain joins TRBV11-2 to TRBJ1-1; D not certain. V lost 5 bases, J lost 3 bases, and 16 bases lay in between. Germline V gives CDR1 SGHAT, CDR2 FQNNGV. This CDR3 has 15 residues. In nucleotides, the CDR3 is TGTGCCAGCAGCCATCGTATGGGGTTCGACACTGAAGCTTTCTTT. This translates into CASSHRMGFDTEAFF.

This chain links TRBV27 with TRBJ2-7; no firm D call. Trimming took 2 bases from V and 3 from J, leaving 17 bases between them. Per the germline V gene, CDR1 is MNHEY and CDR2 is SMNVEV (reference sequence). This CDR3 is built from 16 residues. The CDR3 nucleotides read TGTGCCAGCAGTTTAAATCAGTTTAGGTACCGCTACGAGCAGTACTTC. Residues: CASSLNQFRYRYEQYF.

CDR3 sequence reads: CASSLADNNSPLHF. CDR3 sequence (DNA): TGTGCCAGCAGCTTGGCAGACAATAATTCACCCCTCCACTTT. This chain links TRBV5-5 with TRBJ1-6; D is ambiguous. Germline CDR1 and CDR2: SGHKS and YYEKEE (reference sequence). The CDR3 loop spans 14 amino acids. The V end was cut by 0 bases, the J end by 5 bases, with 6 bases between.

This clonotype was seen at least ten times. The V and J genes are TRBV4-3 and TRBJ2-7, with no clear D. The CDR3 is 15 amino acids. The V end lost 0 bases, the J end lost 3 bases, and 12 bases lay between the germline ends. Germline V gives CDR1 LGHNA, CDR2 YSLEER. CDR3 sequence reads: CASSQEGSNLYEQYF. CDR3 sequence (DNA): TGCGCCAGCAGCCAAGAAGGCAGTAACCTCTACGAGCAGTACTTC.

This clonotype was observed a handful of times. This chain links TRBV5-1 with TRBJ2-2; 8 bases are a match to TRBD2. CDR1 SGHRS and CDR2 YFSETQ come from the germline V gene. CDR3 size: 15 residues. V gave up 5 bases and J gave up 0 bases; unmatched junction bases: 3. The CDR3 loop is CASRAGLANTGELFF. CDR3 sequence (DNA): TGCGCCAGCAGAGCGGGACTAGCGAACACCGGGGAGCTGTTTTTT.

The V gene is TRBV5-1, the J gene TRBJ2-1; TRBD1 matches 7 bases. The CDR3 is made up of 19 amino acids. Germline lookup yields CDR1 SGHRS and CDR2 YFSETQ. With V trimmed by 2 bases and J by 4 bases, 18 bases remained unmatched. Here the CDR3 reads CASSFRQGSVAASYNEQFF. The CDR3 DNA follows: TGCGCCAGCAGCTTTCGACAGGGATCCGTTGCAGCTTCGTACAATGAGCAGTTCTTC. Variable domain in full (rest from reference TRBV5-1 and TRBJ2-1): KAGVTQTPRYLIKTRGQQVTLSCSPISGHRSVSWYQQTPGQGLQFLFEYFSETQRNKGNFPGRFSGRQFSNSRSEMNVSTLELGDSALYLCASSFRQGSVAASYNEQFFGPGTRLTVL.

This clonotype was observed a few times. In DNA, the CDR3 is TGTGCCAGCAGCTTAGGAGGCAGGGAACATTCACCCCTCCACTTT. It yields the protein CASSLGGREHSPLHF. The chain combines TRBV11-2 with TRBJ1-6; a possible D gene is TRBD1 (5 bases). This CDR3 has 15 residues. CDR1 is SGHAT and CDR2 is FQNNGV in the germline V gene. Deletions cut 1 base from V and 8 bases from J, with 12 bases between.

This clonotype was counted many times. The CDR3 DNA reads TGTGCCAGCAGTCCCCGTTTCAATCAGCCCCAGCATTTT. Its translation is CASSPRFNQPQHF. The rearrangement links TRBV12-3 or TRBV12-4 to TRBJ1-5; D remains unclear. Trimming removed 5 bases from V and 3 bases from J, with 8 bases in between. The length of the CDR3 is 13 residues.

The chain employs TRBV20-1 and TRBJ2-1, with D possibly being TRBD1 or TRBD2 (5 bases each). V lost 5 bases to trimming and J lost 12 bases, with 23 bases between them. CDR1 and CDR2 from the germline V gene are DFQATT and SNEGSKA (reference sequence). The CDR3 has 14 residues. CDR3 bases: TGCAGTGCTCCCCCGGGACGTTCAGGGTTTGGGCAGTTCTTC. Residues: CSAPPGRSGFGQFF.

This clonotype was detected ten times or more. The chain links TRBV12-3 or TRBV12-4 to TRBJ1-4; D is ambiguous. CDR3 size: 12 residues. Between the trimmed V and J ends, which lost 2 bases and 12 bases, there was a span of 10 bases. CDR3 region: CASSLYQYELFF. The CDR3 DNA is TGTGCCAGCAGTTTATATCAGTATGAACTGTTTTTT.

This sequence joins TRBV10-3 and TRBJ1-3; 7 bases agree with TRBD1. CDR3 length: 14 residues. Germline V gives CDR1 ENHRY, CDR2 SYGVKD. V lost 9 bases and J lost 0; bases outside the gene matches: 5. The CDR3 DNA is TGTGCCATGGGACAGAATCCCTCTGGAAACACCATATATTTT. This gives the protein CAMGQNPSGNTIYF.

The V and J genes are TRBV18 and TRBJ2-3; D is ambiguous. V gave up 1 base and J gave up 0 bases, with 8 bases separating them. From germline, CDR1 is KGHSH and CDR2 LQKENI. The CDR3 is 15 amino acids. CDR3 region: CASSPLYGSTDTQYF. Here the CDR3 DNA reads TGTGCCAGCTCACCACTGTACGGGAGCACAGATACGCAGTATTTT.

This clonotype occurred many times. The chain carries TRBV28 and TRBJ1-4, with a weak D call TRBD1 (5 bases). Deletions cut 6 bases from V and 2 bases from J, with 10 bases between. The CDR3 totals 14 residues. Per the germline V gene, CDR1 is MDHEN and CDR2 is SYDVKM. CDR3: CASRARGTNEKLFF. The CDR3 coding sequence is TGTGCCAGCAGGGCTAGGGGCACTAATGAAAAACTGTTTTTT. Full variable domain (rest looked up from reference TRBV28 and TRBJ1-4): DVKVTQSSRYLVKRTGEKVFLECVQDMDHENMFWYRQDPGLGLRLIYFSYDVKMKEKGDIPEGYSVSREKKERFSLILESASTNQTSMYLCASRARGTNEKLFFGSGTQLSVL.

This clonotype was detected ten times or more. This chain joins TRBV6-1 and TRBJ2-1; 9 bases agree with TRBD2. The V and J ends lost 11 bases and 4 bases, in that order; junction bases with no gene match: 6. From germline, CDR1 is MNHNS and CDR2 SASEGT. This CDR3 region has 13 residues. The CDR3 loop reads CAVQAGGYNEQFF. The CDR3 DNA follows: TGTGCCGTTCAGGCGGGGGGGTACAATGAGCAGTTCTTC.

This clonotype has only a few counts. V is TRBV4-1 and J is TRBJ2-7, with D possibly TRBD2 on 6 matching bases. The germline V gene has CDR1 MGHRA and CDR2 YSYEKL. Trimming left V 3 bases short and J 2 bases short, with 14 bases between. The CDR3 contains 15 residues. CDR3 nucleotides: TGCGCCAGCAGCCACGATCCCAGGGAGGCCTACGAGCAGTACTTC. This translates into CASSHDPREAYEQYF.

Worth noting for this clonotype: It may be a read error: a sequence one base away is much more abundant. The chain is built from TRBV20-1 and TRBJ1-2, with no clear D. From germline, CDR1 is DFQATT and CDR2 SNEGSKA (reference sequence). This CDR3 has 13 residues. CDR3 sequence (DNA): TGCAGTGCTAGGTCAGGATTGAACTATGGCTACTCCTTC. Amino acid sequence: CSARSGLNYGYSF.

The rearrangement uses TRBV20-1 and TRBJ1-1, with a tentative D call TRBD1 (5 bases). The V end lost 0 bases, the J end lost 5 bases, and 16 bases lay between the germline ends. Germline loops: CDR1 DFQATT, CDR2 SNEGSKA (reference sequence). This CDR3 is built from 15 residues. The CDR3 sequence: CSAREVWGHGTEAFF. In DNA form, the CDR3 reads TGCAGTGCTAGAGAGGTTTGGGGCCACGGAACTGAAGCTTTCTTT.

The V gene is TRBV20-1, the J gene TRBJ1-2; D is unresolved. Germline V CDR1 and CDR2: DFQATT, SNEGSKA (reference sequence). CDR3 length: 13 amino acids. V lost 0 bases to trimming and J lost 7 bases, with 12 bases between them. CDR3 in DNA: TGCAGTGCTAGAGATAATAGCCGTACTGGCTACACCTTC. Its protein is CSARDNSRTGYTF.

The rearrangement joins TRBV20-1 to TRBJ2-1; 11 positions match TRBD2. CDR1 is DFQATT and CDR2 is SNEGSKA in the germline V gene (reference sequence). The length of the CDR3 is 19 residues. The trim removed 0 bases at V and 4 bases at J, leaving 14 bases unmatched. The DNA for the CDR3 is TGCAGTGCTAGAGATCTCCCCCAGGTAGCGGGAGGGGTATACAATGAGCAGTTCTTC. This translates into CSARDLPQVAGGVYNEQFF.

This clonotype was seen a handful of times. The chain has TRBV12-3 or TRBV12-4 and TRBJ2-2, with D tentatively TRBD2 (5 bases). The CDR3 loop spans 14 amino acids. Trimming removed 3 bases at V and 3 bases at J, with 8 bases between. The CDR3 coding sequence is TGTGCCAGCAGTTTTATGGACTACACCGGGGAGCTGTTTTTT. This translates into CASSFMDYTGELFF.

The chain is built from TRBV18 and TRBJ1-6, with a weak D call TRBD1 (5 bases). Looked up from germline, CDR1 is KGHSH and CDR2 is LQKENI. The CDR3 spans 15 residues. V dropped 2 bases and J dropped 9 bases, with 14 bases sitting between them. This CDR3 is CASSPAGVFGSPLHF. The CDR3 DNA reads as TGTGCCAGCTCACCAGCGGGGGTTTTTGGTTCACCCCTCCACTTT.